This T cell receptor (beta chain) was observed in a study of cytomegalovirus exposure and HLA in healthy donors. Looked up from germline, CDR1 is LNHDA and CDR2 is SQIVND (reference sequence). The length of the CDR3 is 13 residues. V was trimmed by 1 base and J by 6 bases, leaving 7 bases between them. Study-wide results and limits: Immune exposure data for these donors was limited to CMV serostatus. The presence/absence work took it that sequencing depth was about the same across donors.

The PCR employed 60 Vbeta primers together with 13 Jbeta primers. Generated by immunoSEQ multiplex PCR, the TCRdb table keeps only in-frame clones and is missing some. The sample comprises 90,000 to 100,000 clones, 70% to 80% of which are singletons, and approximately 8% rests with the top ten. This clone was picked up one time. The antigen remains undetermined. The V and J genes are TRBV19 and TRBJ2-1; unclear D gene. Sequenced material: PBMCs. The receptor comes from a female donor in good health and CMV-seronegative. For the CDR3, the DNA is TGTGCCAGTAGTATAGGGCAGTTCAATGAGCAGTTCTTC. This codes for CASSIGQFNEQFF. Based on the CDR3 plus reference TRBV19 and TRBJ2-1, the full variable domain is DGGITQSPKYLFRKEGQNVTLSCEQNLNHDAMYWYRQDPGQGLRLIYYSQIVNDFQKGDIAEGYSVSREKKESFPLTVTSAQKNPTAFYLCASSIGQFNEQFFGPGTRLTVL.